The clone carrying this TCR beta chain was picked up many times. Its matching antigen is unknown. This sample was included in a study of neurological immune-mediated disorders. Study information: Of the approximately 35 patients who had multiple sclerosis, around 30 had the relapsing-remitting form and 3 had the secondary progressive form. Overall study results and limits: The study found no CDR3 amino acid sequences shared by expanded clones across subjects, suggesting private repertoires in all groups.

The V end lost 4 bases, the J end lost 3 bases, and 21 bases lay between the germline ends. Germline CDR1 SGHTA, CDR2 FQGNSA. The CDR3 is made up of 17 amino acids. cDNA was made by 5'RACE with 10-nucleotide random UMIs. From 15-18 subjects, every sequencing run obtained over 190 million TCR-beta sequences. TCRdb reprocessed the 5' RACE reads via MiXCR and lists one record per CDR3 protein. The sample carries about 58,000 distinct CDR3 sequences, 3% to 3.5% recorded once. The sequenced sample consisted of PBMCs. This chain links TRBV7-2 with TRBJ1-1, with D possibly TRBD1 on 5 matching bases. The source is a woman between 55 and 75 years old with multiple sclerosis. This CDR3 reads CASSSDGPGVFYTEAFF. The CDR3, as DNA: TGTGCCAGCAGCTCCGACGGGCCGGGGGTCTTTTACACTGAAGCTTTCTTT.